These T cell receptor beta chains were read from a single sample in a study of cytomegalovirus exposure and HLA in healthy donors. Some clones are missing from TCRdb's copy, which holds only in-frame ones; the method was immunoSEQ multiplex PCR. The sample lists about 75,000 clones, around 81% occurring once. Sequenced: PBMCs. The receptor source for this set is a man aged 25 to 40 in good health and CMV-seronegative. The CDR3 runs from the conserved cysteine through the conserved F or W. The order of the fields is D gene, J gene, clone size, V gene, CDR3 DNA, CDR3 protein. The D gene is left open where the match is weak. Expanded clones get a size class; other rows say once, few or many, or leave the size out.

TRBD1	TRBJ2-7	once	TRBV4-2	TGTGCCAGCAGCCAGGGACAGGGGGGCGCCTACGAGCAGTACTTC	CASSQGQGGAYEQYF
TRBD1	TRBJ2-6	NA	TRBV28	TGTGCCAGCAGAACAGGGGGCGCAAACTCTGGGGCCAACGTCCTGACTTTC	CASRTGGANSGANVLTF
TRBD1	TRBJ1-2	NA	TRBV27	TGTGCCAGCCGATACCGGACGGGACAGGGGAAGGGTGGCTACACCTTC	CASRYRTGQGKGGYTF
NA	TRBJ1-1	NA	TRBV27	TGTGCCAGCAGTTTATCGGGGCGGGGGACTGAAGCTTTCTTT	CASSLSGRGTEAFF
TRBD1	TRBJ2-5	NA	TRBV15	TGTGCCACCAGCGTCGGACAGGTAGAGACCCAGTACTTC	CATSVGQVETQYF
NA	TRBJ1-4	NA	TRBV4-1	TGCGCCAGCAGCCAAGATCTAGGAAGGGGTACTACACGAGAAAAACTGTTTTTT	CASSQDLGRGTTREKLFF
TRBD1	TRBJ1-3	NA	TRBV7-6	TGTGCCAGCAGCCCACGACAGGGAGTCTCCGGAAACACCATATATTTT	CASSPRQGVSGNTIYF
TRBD2	TRBJ2-5	NA	TRBV7-9	TGTGCCAGCAGCCCCCCAAAGGGACTAGCGACTGAGACCCAGTACTTC	CASSPPKGLATETQYF
NA	TRBJ1-1	few	TRBV28	TGTGCCAGCAGTTTCCATCATTCGGGGGGAACTGAAGCTTTCTTT	CASSFHHSGGTEAFF
TRBD2	TRBJ2-3	NA	TRBV20-1	TGCAGTGCCGGGGGGACAGATACGCAGTATTTT	CSAGGTDTQYF
TRBD2	TRBJ2-5	NA	TRBV19	TGTGCCAGTGCGTCGGGGCGGGAGGAGACCCAGTACTTC	CASASGREETQYF
TRBD1	TRBJ1-2	NA	TRBV7-9	TGTGCCAGCACCATAAGCCGTGACAGGGGCGAAGGCTACACCTTC	CASTISRDRGEGYTF
NA	TRBJ2-5	once	TRBV5-1	TGCGCCAGCAGCTTGGGACAGCAAGAGACCCAGTACTTC	CASSLGQQETQYF
TRBD1	TRBJ1-1	NA	TRBV29-1	TGCAGCGTCAAAACAGGGGGGATGACTGAAGCTTTCTTT	CSVKTGGMTEAFF
NA	TRBJ1-1	NA	TRBV21-1	TGTGCCAGCAGCGAAGGGGCACAGGGGGTATGGAACACTGAAGCTTTCTTT	CASSEGAQGVWNTEAFF
TRBD1	TRBJ1-3	NA	TRBV19	TGTGCCAGTAGGCGGGACAGAGATGGAAACACCATATATTTT	CASRRDRDGNTIYF
NA	TRBJ1-2	few	TRBV19	TGTGCCAGTAGCTCCGCGGGAACGGGTAGCTTC	CASSSAGTGSF
NA	TRBJ1-1	NA	TRBV7-8	TGTGCCAGCAGCCCGAGGAACCTTGAAGCTTTCTTT	CASSPRNLEAFF
NA	TRBJ1-1	NA	TRBV28	TGTGCCAGCAGTTTAAGGGGTACTGAAGCTTTCTTT	CASSLRGTEAFF
TRBD2	TRBJ2-1	NA	TRBV5-1	TGCGCCAGCAGCTTGGACCTAGCGGGTTCCTACAATGAGCAGTTCTTC	CASSLDLAGSYNEQFF
NA	TRBJ2-5	once	TRBV19	TGTGCCAGTAGTATAGATCACCGTGTTACAGAACAAGAGACCCAGTACTTC	CASSIDHRVTEQETQYF
TRBD2	TRBJ2-6	NA	TRBV6-5	TGTGCCAGTACTAGCGACGGGTCTGGGGCCAACGTCCTGACTTTC	CASTSDGSGANVLTF
NA	TRBJ1-5	NA	TRBV27	TGTGCCAGCAGTTTATCGGGAGGGACGCGTCAGCCCCAGCATTTT	CASSLSGGTRQPQHF
NA	TRBJ1-3	NA	TRBV6-5	TGTGCCAGCAGTTACCGGTTAATCTCTGGAAACACCATATATTTT	CASSYRLISGNTIYF
NA	TRBJ1-1	NA	TRBV2	TGTGCCAGCAGTGAAGACAGGGCGAACACTGAAGCTTTCTTT	CASSEDRANTEAFF
NA	TRBJ1-1	NA	TRBV7-7	TGTGCTAGCAGCTACGGACAGAACACTGAAGCTTTCTTT	CASSYGQNTEAFF
NA	TRBJ2-6	NA	TRBV27	TGTGCCAGCAGTGACGGGAGCTCTGGGGCCAACGTCCTGACTTTC	CASSDGSSGANVLTF
NA	TRBJ2-2	NA	TRBV7-3	TGTGCCAGCAGCTTAGATCGGGGGTGGAACACCGGGGAGCTGTTTTTT	CASSLDRGWNTGELFF
NA	TRBJ2-2	NA	TRBV7-9	TGTGCCAGCAGCTTACGCACCGGGGAGCTGTTTTTT	CASSLRTGELFF
NA	TRBJ1-2	NA	TRBV4-1	TGCGCCAGCAGCCAAGGTGCCGCCGGGGGTGGCTACACCTTC	CASSQGAAGGGYTF
TRBD1	TRBJ2-7	NA	TRBV6-6	TGTGCCAGCAGTTTACAGGGGGCACCCTACGAGCAGTACTTC	CASSLQGAPYEQYF
NA	TRBJ1-1	once	TRBV6-1	TGTGCCAGCAATGAGGGGGGTTCGGCTTTCTTT	CASNEGGSAFF
TRBD2	TRBJ2-3	NA	TRBV9	TGTGCCAGCAGCTCCCCCCTAGCGGGATACACAGATACGCAGTATTTT	CASSSPLAGYTDTQYF
NA	TRBJ1-2	NA	TRBV30	TGTGCCTGGGATGCAACAAACTATGGCTACACCTTC	CAWDATNYGYTF
NA	TRBJ2-1	once	TRBV4-2	TGTGCCAGCAGCCAAATGCGCCCTACTATATCCAACACTGAGCAGTTCTTC	CASSQMRPTISNTEQFF
NA	TRBJ2-5	once	TRBV6-5	TGTGCCAGCAGTCAACTACAGGGTACGGGGACCCAGTACTTC	CASSQLQGTGTQYF
NA	TRBJ1-4	few	TRBV4-1	TGCGCCAGCAGCCAAGATCTACTGGCAACTAATGAAAAACTGTTTTTT	CASSQDLLATNEKLFF
TRBD1	TRBJ2-7	few	TRBV6-6	TGTGCCAGCAGTCGAACAGGGGGTGAGCAGTACTTC	CASSRTGGEQYF
NA	TRBJ2-2	NA	TRBV7-2	TGTGCCAGCAGCCAGGGCAGGGTGGGCACCGGGGAGCTGTTTTTT	CASSQGRVGTGELFF
NA	TRBJ1-1	NA	TRBV7-2	TGTGCCAGCATCACGACTAAGGGGGGGGTTCTGGATTTGAACACTGAAGCTTTCTTT	CASITTKGGVLDLNTEAFF
TRBD1	TRBJ2-3	NA	TRBV5-4	TGTGCCAGCAGCGATGGGACAGGGCGTACAGATACGCAGTATTTT	CASSDGTGRTDTQYF
TRBD2	TRBJ2-3	NA	TRBV7-3	TGTGCCAGCACCCCCAGCGGGGGGACCAGAGATACGCAGTATTTT	CASTPSGGTRDTQYF
NA	TRBJ2-5	NA	TRBV5-1	TGCGCCAGCAGCTTGTCTGCGGAAGAGACCCAGTACTTC	CASSLSAEETQYF
NA	TRBJ1-1	NA	TRBV7-8	TGTGCCAGCAGCTTAGGATCGACCCCCGGAGGAGCTTTCTTT	CASSLGSTPGGAFF
NA	TRBJ1-2	NA	TRBV7-9	TGTGCCAGCAGCTTAGGAGGTGAAGGGGTGAAATATGGCTACACCTTC	CASSLGGEGVKYGYTF
NA	TRBJ1-5	few	TRBV20-1	TGCAGTGTCGGGGTGCCCCAGCATTTT	CSVGVPQHF
NA	TRBJ2-2	once	TRBV5-1	TGCGCCAGCAGCTTGGTACCAGGGGCGGACGGGGAGCTGTTTTTT	CASSLVPGADGELFF
NA	TRBJ2-3	few	TRBV5-4	TGTGCCAGCAGCTTGCCGAGAACAGATACGCAGTATTTT	CASSLPRTDTQYF
TRBD1	TRBJ2-7	NA	TRBV30	TGTGCCTGGAGTTTCATGGGGACAGGAAGCTACGAGCAGTACTTC	CAWSFMGTGSYEQYF
TRBD1	TRBJ2-7	NA	TRBV30	TGTGCCTGGAGTCGTGGACAGGGGGCTTCGTACGAGCAGTACTTC	CAWSRGQGASYEQYF
NA	TRBJ2-1	NA	TRBV7-9	TGTGCCAGCACAGGCGGGGTCCCGTCCTACAATGAGCAGTTCTTC	CASTGGVPSYNEQFF
NA	TRBJ1-1	NA	TRBV18	TGTGCCAGCTCACTCGCAGGTGAGACTGAAGCTTTCTTT	CASSLAGETEAFF
NA	TRBJ1-3	NA	TRBV2	TGTGCCAGCGGCAGGGTTTTCTCTGGAAACACCATATATTTT	CASGRVFSGNTIYF
NA	TRBJ2-5	NA	TRBV7-2	TGTGCCAGCAGCCAAAACAGATGGGAGACCCAGTACTTC	CASSQNRWETQYF
NA	TRBJ1-1	NA	TRBV6-6	TGTGCCAGCAGACAGGACGCTGAAGCTTTCTTT	CASRQDAEAFF